The 30 T cell receptor beta chains in this list originate from one sample, sequenced in a study of CD8 T cells in Susac syndrome. Random hexamers were used to reverse transcribe an amount of roughly 0.5 to 1 ug RNA. TCRdb reprocessed the immunoSEQ multiplex PCR reads via MiXCR and lists one record per CDR3 protein. There are 150,000 to 250,000 distinct CDR3 sequences in the sample; nearly 95% occur only once, and approximately 0.097% lies in the top ten. The sequencing sample was made of CD4+ T cells from PBMCs. Receptor source: a human donor with multiple sclerosis.

This chain joins TRBV7-6 and TRBJ2-5; D not resolved. Between the trimmed V and J ends, which lost 3 bases and 2 bases, there was a span of 7 bases. CDR1 and CDR2 from the germline V gene are SGHVS and FNYEAQ. The CDR3 runs 13 residues. The CDR3 DNA sequence: TGTGCCAGCAGCTTTCTGACTCAAGAGACCCAGTACTTC. It is translated as CASSFLTQETQYF.

The chain links TRBV30 to TRBJ1-6; possible D gene TRBD1, 5 bases. The V end lost 0 bases, the J end lost 10 bases, and 13 bases lay between the germline ends. In germline, CDR1 is GTSNPN, CDR2 SVGIG (reference sequence). The CDR3 totals 14 residues. CDR3 in DNA: TGTGCCTGGAGTGTTCTGACAGATAGATCACCCCTCCACTTT. Translation gives CAWSVLTDRSPLHF.

This clonotype was counted only a few times. This chain links TRBV7-8 with TRBJ2-3; TRBD1 matches at 7 bases. The CDR3 loop spans 12 amino acids. J gave up 6 bases and V 5 bases, and 2 bases lay outside the gene matches. Germline V gives CDR1 SGHVS, CDR2 FQNEAQ. The CDR3 DNA reads as TGTGCCAGCAGCCCGACAGGGGATACGCAGTATTTT. Encoded protein: CASSPTGDTQYF.

The DNA for the CDR3 is TGTGCCAGCAGGGGGACAGGGGGACTCTACGAGCAGTACTTC. Amino acid sequence: CASRGTGGLYEQYF. The rearrangement joins TRBV2 to TRBJ2-7; 11 bases align to TRBD1. CDR1 and CDR2 (germline): SNHLY, FYNNEI. The CDR3 consists of 14 residues. J lost 3 bases, V lost 6 bases, and 4 bases had no gene match.

The chain couples TRBV5-4 to TRBJ2-5; D is unresolved. The germline CDR1 and CDR2 sequences are SGHNT and YYREEE (reference sequence). Trimming took off 0 bases at V and 3 bases at J, with 6 bases between the two ends. The CDR3 has 13 residues. The DNA for the CDR3 is TGTGCCAGCAGCTTGGTGCAGGAAGAGACCCAGTACTTC. It yields the protein CASSLVQEETQYF.

This clonotype was counted between two and nine times. The chain carries TRBV27 and TRBJ2-6; D unclear. The germline CDR1 and CDR2 sequences are MNHEY and SMNVEV (reference sequence). This CDR3 comprises 14 residues. V shed 3 bases and J shed 2 bases, with 5 bases lying between them. CDR3 DNA sequence: TGTGCCAGCAGTTTGGTAGCTGGGGCCAACGTCCTGACTTTC. Amino acid sequence: CASSLVAGANVLTF.

This clonotype was seen just once. The V and J genes are TRBV18 and TRBJ2-7; possible D gene TRBD1, 5 bases. Per germline, CDR1 KGHSH and CDR2 LQKENI. The length of the CDR3 is 14 residues. The V end was cut by 0 bases, the J end by 2 bases, with 8 bases between. CDR3 sequence reads: CASSPPPGTYEQYF. For the CDR3, the DNA is TGTGCCAGCTCACCACCGCCAGGGACCTACGAGCAGTACTTC.

The CDR3 DNA sequence: TGCAGTGCGCCGCCGTCTGGCCCAACAATGGAGCAGTTCTTC. It codes for CSAPPSGPTMEQFF. The chain combines TRBV20-1 with TRBJ2-1; unclear D gene. CDR3 length equals 14 residues. The ends were cut back, 6 bases at V and 10 bases at J, with 22 bases in the middle. Germline V gene lookup returns CDR1 DFQATT and CDR2 SNEGSKA (reference sequence).

This clonotype has only a few counts. J is TRBJ2-1 and V is TRBV5-4; tentatively, D is TRBD2 (5 bases). The CDR3 consists of 12 residues. Germline V gene lookup returns CDR1 SGHNT and CDR2 YYREEE (reference sequence). Trimming pared 0 bases from V and 9 bases from J, leaving 7 bases between. The CDR3 DNA follows: TGTGCCAGCAGCTTGGGTCGGGGTGAGCAGTTCTTC. Translated, it gives CASSLGRGEQFF.

The chain links TRBV6-2 or TRBV6-3 to TRBJ2-1; 7 bases are shared with TRBD2. Trimming took 3 bases from V and 7 from J; bases not matched to a gene: 6. The CDR3 is 14 amino acids. Germline CDR1 is MNHEY and CDR2 is SVGEGT. In nucleotides, the CDR3 is TGTGCCAGCAGTTATGGAGGGAGGGAAAATGAGCAGTTCTTC. It encodes CASSYGGRENEQFF.

The chain couples TRBV27 to TRBJ1-5; 9 nucleotides match TRBD1. Germline-derived CDR1 and CDR2 are MNHEY and SMNVEV (reference sequence). Trimming removed 8 bases from V and 6 bases from J; junction bases left unmatched: 14. The CDR3 runs to 16 residues. The CDR3 DNA is TGTGCCAGCGGCAGGCGGGACAGGGCAGGGACTCAGCCCCAGCATTTT. It is translated as CASGRRDRAGTQPQHF.

V is TRBV29-1 and J is TRBJ1-2; D is unclear. CDR3 length: 12 residues. The V end was cut by 4 bases, the J end by 2 bases, with 8 bases between. CDR1 is SQVTM, CDR2 ANQGSEA, per germline. DNA for the CDR3: TGCAGCGTTGCCGGAGGGAACTATGGCTACACCTTC. This codes for CSVAGGNYGYTF. The full variable domain, completed using reference TRBV29-1 and TRBJ1-2, is SAVISQKPSRDICQRGTSLTIQCQVDSQVTMMFWYRQQPGQSLTLIATANQGSEATYESGFVIDKFPISRPNLTFSTLTVSNMSPEDSSIYLCSVAGGNYGYTFGSGTRLTVV.

V usage is TRBV30 and J usage is TRBJ1-4; maybe TRBD1 (5 bases). CDR1 and CDR2 from the germline V gene are GTSNPN and SVGIG (reference sequence). The CDR3 has 12 amino acids. V was clipped by 8 bases and J by 8 bases, with 15 bases between them. This chain's CDR3 is CAGWTFLEKLFF. The DNA of the CDR3 is TGTGCCGGCTGGACATTTTTGGAAAAACTGTTTTTT.

V is TRBV24-1 and J is TRBJ2-1, with 11 bases fitting TRBD1. Germline CDR1 is KGHDR and CDR2 is SFDVKD. The CDR3 extends over 18 amino acids. V lost 4 bases and J lost 1; bases outside the gene matches: 8. CDR3 bases: TGTGCCACCAGTGACCCTAAGGACAGGGGGCGATCCTACAATGAGCAGTTCTTC. It encodes CATSDPKDRGRSYNEQFF.

This chain connects TRBV12-3 or TRBV12-4 to TRBJ2-4; either TRBD1 or TRBD2 may fit D (8 bases each). This CDR3 is 17 amino acids long. V lost 5 bases and J lost 3, with 20 bases in between. Written as DNA, the CDR3 is TGTGCCAGCAGTCCAGACCAGGGGGCGGGGGGCAAAAACATTCAGTACTTC. It translates to CASSPDQGAGGKNIQYF.

This clonotype was counted once. This chain uses TRBV5-1 with TRBJ2-1; 7 bases agree with TRBD2. The CDR3 consists of 16 residues. The V gene's germline CDR1 is SGHRS and CDR2 YFSETQ. Trimming removed 2 bases from V and 0 bases from J; junction bases left unmatched: 5. The CDR3 nucleotides are TGCGCCAGCAGCTTATCAGCGGGAACCTCCTACAATGAGCAGTTCTTC. It codes for CASSLSAGTSYNEQFF.

This clonotype was seen only once. The gene calls are TRBV12-3 or TRBV12-4 and TRBJ1-6, with unresolved D. The V gene lost 3 bases and the J gene lost 9 bases, with 12 bases spanning the gap. CDR3 size: 14 residues. The DNA of the CDR3 is TGTGCCAGCAGTTTCGGGTCAGCATTTTCACCCCTCCACTTT. It yields the protein CASSFGSAFSPLHF.

The V and J genes are TRBV7-9 and TRBJ1-5; no definite D call. The CDR3 is made up of 12 amino acids. Trimming pared 4 bases from V and 5 bases from J, leaving 6 bases between. Germline V gene data show CDR1 as SEHNR and CDR2 as FQNEAQ (reference sequence). The chain's CDR3 is CASSSSDQPQHF. The CDR3 DNA sequence: TGTGCCAGCAGCTCGAGTGATCAGCCCCAGCATTTT.

The chain carries TRBV7-9 and TRBJ1-6, with 10 bases matching TRBD1. Germline CDR1 reads SEHNR; CDR2 reads FQNEAQ (reference sequence). The CDR3 consists of 16 residues. The V segment lost 3 bases and the J segment 7 bases; nucleotides outside the gene matches: 6. The DNA of the CDR3 is TGTGCCAGCAGCTTGGGCCTGGGACAGGGGAATTCACCCCTCCACTTT. This encodes CASSLGLGQGNSPLHF.

The chain links TRBV19 to TRBJ1-2; 8 bases are a match to TRBD1. Germline V gene sequence: CDR1 LNHDA, CDR2 SQIVND (reference sequence). The CDR3 totals 14 residues. The V gene end was trimmed by 8 bases and the J gene end by 5 bases; junction bases not matched to a gene: 10. In nucleotides, the CDR3 is TGTGCCAGTTCCAAAGGACAGGGCCTTTATGGCTACACCTTC. Translated, it gives CASSKGQGLYGYTF.

The rearrangement joins TRBV11-2 to TRBJ2-3; the match to TRBD2 covers 9 bases. CDR1 is SGHAT, CDR2 FQNNGV, per germline. J was trimmed by 6 bases and V by 4 bases; bases with no gene match: 5. This CDR3 contains 14 residues. CDR3 in amino acids: CASSWGGGADTQYF. CDR3 nucleotide sequence: TGTGCCAGCAGCTGGGGCGGGGGGGCGGATACGCAGTATTTT.

This sequence joins TRBV24-1 and TRBJ2-5, with D hard to call. In germline, CDR1 is KGHDR, CDR2 SFDVKD. The CDR3 spans 12 residues. Trimming removed 5 bases at V and 0 bases at J, with 3 bases between. The CDR3, as DNA: TGTGCCACCAGTGCCAACCAAGAGACCCAGTACTTC. Residues: CATSANQETQYF.

V usage is TRBV20-1 and J usage is TRBJ2-1; the D call may be TRBD1 or TRBD2 (5 bases each). This CDR3 contains 15 residues. V lost 3 bases and J lost 4, with 16 bases in between. Germline V gene data show CDR1 as DFQATT and CDR2 as SNEGSKA (reference sequence). The CDR3 protein is CSARDIGTAYNEQFF. The CDR3 bases are TGCAGTGCTAGGGACATAGGGACGGCATACAATGAGCAGTTCTTC.

This chain connects TRBV19 to TRBJ1-5; D is undetermined. This CDR3 has 12 residues. Trimming pared 1 base from V and 6 bases from J, leaving 4 bases between. In germline, CDR1 is LNHDA, CDR2 SQIVND (reference sequence). CDR3 amino acids: CASSIVFQPQHF. The CDR3 region has the DNA TGTGCCAGTAGTATAGTCTTTCAGCCCCAGCATTTT.

The table lists this clonotype with a few counts. J is TRBJ2-7 and V is TRBV29-1; 9 nucleotides agree with TRBD1. V dropped 4 bases and J dropped 3; count of bases not matched to a gene: 4. The CDR3 runs to 13 residues. Germline values: CDR1 SQVTM, CDR2 ANQGSEA. The CDR3 protein is CSVGTGEIYEQYF. CDR3 coding DNA: TGCAGCGTTGGGACAGGGGAAATCTACGAGCAGTACTTC.

V is TRBV20-1 and J is TRBJ2-3; D may be TRBD2 (6 bases). Trimming stripped 6 bases from V and 9 bases from J, with 13 bases between. Germline V gene data show CDR1 as DFQATT and CDR2 as SNEGSKA (reference sequence). There are 11 residues in the CDR3. The CDR3 protein is CSADGTYTQYF. The CDR3 nucleotides are TGCAGTGCGGACGGGACTTACACGCAGTATTTT.

The V and J genes are TRBV20-1 and TRBJ2-7; D perhaps matches TRBD2 (6 bases). Germline CDR1 DFQATT, CDR2 SNEGSKA (reference sequence). There are 12 residues in the CDR3. V lost 6 bases and J lost 0, with 9 bases in between. The CDR3 sequence is CSAGGGSYEQYF. The CDR3 coding sequence is TGCAGTGCCGGGGGAGGCTCCTACGAGCAGTACTTC.

The chain is built from TRBV20-1 and TRBJ2-2, with 8 bases identical to TRBD2. Germline CDR1 reads DFQATT; CDR2 reads SNEGSKA (reference sequence). The CDR3 spans 16 residues. J gave up 2 bases and V 5 bases, and 10 bases lay outside the gene matches. The DNA of the CDR3 is TGCAGTGCTCGCCTTGACAGCGGGAGTAACACCGGGGAGCTGTTTTTT. This sequence encodes CSARLDSGSNTGELFF.

The chain joins TRBV6-5 to TRBJ2-3; D may be TRBD1 (5 bases). Per germline, CDR1 MNHEY and CDR2 SVGAGI. This CDR3 has 13 residues. The V and J ends lost 6 bases and 0 bases respectively, with 7 bases between them. CDR3 amino acids: CASRRQSTDTQYF. The CDR3 region has the DNA TGTGCCAGCAGACGACAGAGCACAGATACGCAGTATTTT.

This chain uses TRBV14 with TRBJ2-7, with D tentatively TRBD2 (7 bases). The CDR3 extends over 14 amino acids. CDR1 and CDR2 (germline): SGHDN, FVKESK. Trimming took 4 bases from V and 5 from J, leaving 15 bases between them. DNA for the CDR3: TGTGCCAGCAGCCCGGCCCCGGGGGGCCACGAGCAGTACTTC. It yields the protein CASSPAPGGHEQYF.